This T cell receptor beta chain is from a study of OX40 agonist ivuxolimab in advanced cancers. The repertoire was sequenced with immunoSEQ multiplex PCR; TCRdb's copy has only in-frame clones and lacks some. The sample contains tens of thousands of clones, over 80% of which appear only once. The V and J ends lost 6 bases and 3 bases, in that order; junction bases with no gene match: 11. The CDR3 is 16 amino acids. Germline values: CDR1 MDHEN, CDR2 SYDVKM. It was autoimmune disease history or systemic immunosuppression that excluded patients. The V call is TRBV28, the J call TRBJ2-7, with 10 bases identical to TRBD1. The sequencing used CD4+ or CD8+ T cells sorted from blood, collected in a trial of the OX40 agonist ivuxolimab. The receptor's source is an adult with an advanced solid tumor such as melanoma, head and neck, liver or kidney cancer. CDR3 sequence: CASRYGGQGNYYEQYF. CDR3 DNA sequence: TGTGCCAGCAGGTACGGGGGACAGGGGAACTACTACGAGCAGTACTTC.